This is a list of T cell receptor beta chains from one sample in a study of vaccination effects on CD4 cells after COVID-19. For these receptors, no antigen is known. Only in-frame clones appear in the TCRdb table, and some are missing; sequencing was by immunoSEQ multiplex PCR. The data contain around 46,000 clones, approximately 65% of them singletons. This specimen consisted of CD4+ T cells from PBMCs cultured without peptide, obtained before COVID-19 vaccination. These receptors all come from a human donor who received a COVID-19 vaccine. Each CDR3 is given with its conserved first and last residue. A D gene is named only where the DNA matches it firmly. Not all rows give a size; the values are once, few, many and, for expanded clones, a class.

clone size: few
D gene: NA
J gene: TRBJ1-1
V gene: TRBV19
CDR3 DNA: TGTGCCAGTAGTATCCGACTCACAGGGTCGAACACTGAAGCTTTCTTT
CDR3 protein: CASSIRLTGSNTEAFF

clone size: few
D gene: TRBD2
J gene: TRBJ2-7
V gene: TRBV7-6
CDR3 DNA: TGTGCCAGCAGCTTATCCGCGGGAGCCCTCGCTCATGAGCAGTACTTC
CDR3 protein: CASSLSAGALAHEQYF

clone size: few
D gene: NA
J gene: TRBJ1-5
V gene: TRBV5-8
CDR3 DNA: TGTGCCAGCAGCCCAAGAAGCAATCAGCCCCAGCATTTT
CDR3 protein: CASSPRSNQPQHF

clone size: medium-sized
D gene: NA
J gene: TRBJ1-5
V gene: TRBV7-2
CDR3 DNA: TGTGCCAGCAGCTTAGGAGTGAATCAGCCCCAGCATTTT
CDR3 protein: CASSLGVNQPQHF

clone size: once
D gene: NA
J gene: TRBJ1-2
V gene: TRBV5-1
CDR3 DNA: TGCGCCAGCAGCTTGGATGGCAGGGGCCCAAGTGGCTACACCTTC
CDR3 protein: CASSLDGRGPSGYTF

clone size: NA
D gene: NA
J gene: TRBJ2-3
V gene: TRBV10-3
CDR3 DNA: TGTGCCATCAGTGTCGGGACAAGGGGGTCAGATACGCAGTATTTT
CDR3 protein: CAISVGTRGSDTQYF

clone size: once
D gene: NA
J gene: TRBJ2-7
V gene: TRBV5-1
CDR3 DNA: TGCGCCAGCAGATCCACTAGACCCTGGGAGCAGTACTTC
CDR3 protein: CASRSTRPWEQYF

clone size: NA
D gene: NA
J gene: TRBJ1-1
V gene: TRBV19
CDR3 DNA: TGTGCCAGTAGTACCTACTCTCCAGGGAGGACTGAAGCTTTCTTT
CDR3 protein: CASSTYSPGRTEAFF

clone size: NA
D gene: NA
J gene: TRBJ2-5
V gene: TRBV18
CDR3 DNA: TGTGCCAGCTCACCCCCCGGGGAAGAGACCCAGTACTTC
CDR3 protein: CASSPPGEETQYF

clone size: NA
D gene: NA
J gene: TRBJ1-5
V gene: TRBV10-2
CDR3 DNA: TGCGCCAGCAGTGAGACCACGTCCCGTTATAGCAATCAGCCCCAGCATTTT
CDR3 protein: CASSETTSRYSNQPQHF

clone size: NA
D gene: NA
J gene: TRBJ2-1
V gene: TRBV3-1/TRBV3-2
CDR3 DNA: TGTGCCAGCAGCCCCCCGGGATACAATGAGCAGTTCTTC
CDR3 protein: CASSPPGYNEQFF

clone size: NA
D gene: NA
J gene: TRBJ2-2
V gene: TRBV3-1/TRBV3-2
CDR3 DNA: TGTGCCAGCAGCCAAGAAAGACTCCGGGCCCCAAACACCGGGGAGCTGTTTTTT
CDR3 protein: CASSQERLRAPNTGELFF

clone size: NA
D gene: TRBD2
J gene: TRBJ2-1
V gene: TRBV25-1
CDR3 DNA: TGTGCCAGCAGTGGGACTAGCGTTTTATACAATGAGCAGTTCTTC
CDR3 protein: CASSGTSVLYNEQFF

clone size: NA
D gene: TRBD1
J gene: TRBJ1-2
V gene: TRBV11-2
CDR3 DNA: TGTGCCAGCAGCTTAGTTCAGGGGGCCAACTATGGCTACACCTTC
CDR3 protein: CASSLVQGANYGYTF

clone size: NA
D gene: NA
J gene: TRBJ2-7
V gene: TRBV5-4
CDR3 DNA: TGTGCCAGCAGCTTGGCCCCGAAAGTCTCCTACGAGCAGTACTTC
CDR3 protein: CASSLAPKVSYEQYF

clone size: few
D gene: NA
J gene: TRBJ2-2
V gene: TRBV9
CDR3 DNA: TGTGCCAGCAGCGTAGGCCATGGTCGGACCGGGGAGCTGTTTTTT
CDR3 protein: CASSVGHGRTGELFF

clone size: NA
D gene: NA
J gene: TRBJ1-3
V gene: TRBV7-9
CDR3 DNA: TGTGCCAGCAGCTTCGGGTATGAGCCGAACACCATATATTTT
CDR3 protein: CASSFGYEPNTIYF

clone size: NA
D gene: NA
J gene: TRBJ1-3
V gene: TRBV7-8
CDR3 DNA: TGTGCCAGCAGCTTACGGGGGACTGGAAACACCATATATTTT
CDR3 protein: CASSLRGTGNTIYF